The sequence of this T cell receptor beta chain was determined in a study of T cells after yellow fever vaccination. Study findings and constraints: Most primary-vaccination clones reappeared after the booster (less than 98% CD4, roughly 88% CD8).

This clonotype has only a few counts. Its target is not known. TCRdb independently ran MiXCR on the 5' RACE reads; one entry per CDR3 protein. This sample has about 300,000 distinct CDR3 sequences; 3% to 4.5% occur once, and the top ten carry roughly 26%. The sequencing here drew on PBMCs, taken 5 days after the yellow fever booster vaccination. The receptor was isolated from a man younger than 35 who received the YFV17D yellow fever vaccine.

The CDR3 is CSVGTGNQPQHF. DNA for the CDR3: TGCAGCGTTGGAACTGGTAATCAGCCCCAGCATTTT. This sequence joins TRBV29-1 and TRBJ1-5; D remains ambiguous. This CDR3 is built from 12 residues. Germline CDR1 and CDR2: SQVTM and ANQGSEA. V was shortened by 4 bases and J by 4 bases, with 8 bases between the two germline ends. The full variable domain, with the rest looked up from reference TRBV29-1 and TRBJ1-5, is SAVISQKPSRDICQRGTSLTIQCQVDSQVTMMFWYRQQPGQSLTLIATANQGSEATYESGFVIDKFPISRPNLTFSTLTVSNMSPEDSSIYLCSVGTGNQPQHFGDGTRLSIL.